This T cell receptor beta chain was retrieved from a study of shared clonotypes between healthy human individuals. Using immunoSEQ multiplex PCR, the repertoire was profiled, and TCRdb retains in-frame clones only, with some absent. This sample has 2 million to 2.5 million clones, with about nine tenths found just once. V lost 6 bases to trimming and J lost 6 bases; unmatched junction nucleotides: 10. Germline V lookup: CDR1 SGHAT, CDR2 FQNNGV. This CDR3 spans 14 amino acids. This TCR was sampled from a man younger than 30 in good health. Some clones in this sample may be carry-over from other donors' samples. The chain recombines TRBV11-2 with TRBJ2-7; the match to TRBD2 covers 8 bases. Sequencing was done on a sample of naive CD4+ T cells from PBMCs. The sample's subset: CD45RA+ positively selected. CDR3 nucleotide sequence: TGTGCCAGCAGACCTGGGACTAGAAGGGTCGAGCAGTACTTC. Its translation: CASRPGTRRVEQYF.